A selection of T cell receptor beta chains follows, all from one sample in a study of blood T cell repertoires in COVID-19. The repertoire was sequenced with immunoSEQ multiplex PCR; TCRdb's copy has only in-frame clones and lacks some. The table includes about 90,000 clones, 80% detected once. Sequencing was performed on peripheral blood. Receptors originate from a woman aged 70-85 years with acute or convalescent COVID-19. CDR3s include the opening cysteine and the closing phenylalanine or tryptophan. Each record gives: J gene, CDR3 length, clone size, V gene, D gene, CDR3 DNA, CDR3 protein. The D gene is left open where the match is weak. Size is omitted from some rows. Given values are once, few, many or a class for expanded clones.

>TRBJ2-3|15|NA|TRBV11-2|NA
TGTGCCAGCAGCTTAGTCCCGATCGGGTCAGATACGCAGTATTTT
CASSLVPIGSDTQYF
>TRBJ2-3|15|NA|TRBV7-2|NA
TGTGCCAGCAGCTTAGGGGGGGGCAACACAGATACGCAGTATTTT
CASSLGGGNTDTQYF
>TRBJ2-1|14|few|TRBV6-1|NA
TGTGCCAGCAGTGAGGCCAGGGGTAGGGATGAGCAGTTCTTC
CASSEARGRDEQFF
>TRBJ2-3|17|NA|TRBV29-1|TRBD2
TGCAGCGTTGAAGATCGCCTAGCGGGGGGCCTGGCGGATACGCAGTATTTT
CSVEDRLAGGLADTQYF
>TRBJ1-1|17|NA|TRBV4-2|NA
TGTGCCAGCAGCCCCACAAGTATTCGTCCCATGAACACTGAAGCTTTCTTT
CASSPTSIRPMNTEAFF
>TRBJ2-2|16|many|TRBV7-3|TRBD1
TGTGCCAGCAGCCGGCTAGCGACAGGGGAATCCGGGGAGCTGTTTTTT
CASSRLATGESGELFF
>TRBJ2-7|14|NA|TRBV20-1|TRBD2
TGCAGTGCTAGTGCTAGCGGGATCTCCTACGAGCAGTACTTC
CSASASGISYEQYF
>TRBJ2-1|11|NA|TRBV12-3/TRBV12-4|NA
TGTGCCAGCAGTGACGGAGGCGAGCAGTTCTTC
CASSDGGEQFF
>TRBJ1-5|15|NA|TRBV30|NA
TGTGCCTGGAGTGTAGGGCAGGGAGGGAATCAGCCCCAGCATTTT
CAWSVGQGGNQPQHF
>TRBJ2-1|14|once|TRBV11-2|NA
TGTGCCAGCAGCGCGGGACAGAGCGACAATGAGCAGTTCTTC
CASSAGQSDNEQFF
>TRBJ1-5|13|NA|TRBV10-3|TRBD1
TGTGCCATCAGCGACAGGGTCAATCAGCCCCAGCATTTT
CAISDRVNQPQHF
>TRBJ2-5|15|NA|TRBV28|NA
TGTGCCAGCAGTTTAGATCGGGACGGGAGAGAGACCCAGTACTTC
CASSLDRDGRETQYF
>TRBJ2-1|15|NA|TRBV5-1|TRBD1
TGCGCCAGCAGCCCACAGGGGGCATCCTACAATGAGCAGTTCTTC
CASSPQGASYNEQFF
>TRBJ1-3|16|few|TRBV3-1/TRBV3-2|NA
TGTGCCAGCAGCCAAGACAGAACACCCAGTGGAAACACCATATATTTT
CASSQDRTPSGNTIYF
>TRBJ1-1|13|NA|TRBV19|NA
TGTGCCAGTAGCACCAGCGGGAACACTGAAGCTTTCTTT
CASSTSGNTEAFF
>TRBJ2-2|16|few|TRBV6-6|TRBD2
TGTGCCAGCAGTTACATCGGCGGGAGTAACACCGGGGAGCTGTTTTTT
CASSYIGGSNTGELFF
>TRBJ1-5|17|once|TRBV5-8|NA
TGTGCCAGCAGCTTGGCCGTGGACGGACGGGGAAATCAGCCCCAGCATTTT
CASSLAVDGRGNQPQHF
>TRBJ1-1|16|NA|TRBV5-1|NA
TGCGCCAGCAGCCCTGGCCGTCGGGATCTGGGCACTGAAGCTTTCTTT
CASSPGRRDLGTEAFF
>TRBJ1-1|17|NA|TRBV28|NA
TGTGCCAGCAGTTTGCGGGGCAGTTGGAGGCGGAACACTGAAGCTTTCTTT
CASSLRGSWRRNTEAFF
>TRBJ1-3|13|NA|TRBV30|NA
TGTGCCTGGAGTGTGGGGAGTGGAAACACCATATATTTT
CAWSVGSGNTIYF
>TRBJ2-2|17|NA|TRBV7-2|TRBD2
TGTGCCAGCAGCCTACATAGCGGGGGGGACAGAACCGGGGAGCTGTTTTTT
CASSLHSGGDRTGELFF
>TRBJ1-5|16|NA|TRBV2|TRBD1
TGTGCCAGCAACCGGGACAGGCAGGAGGGCAATCAGCCCCAGCATTTT
CASNRDRQEGNQPQHF
>TRBJ1-2|15|NA|TRBV3-1/TRBV3-2|NA
TGTGCCAGCAGCCAGGGGCCAGGGACTGGCTATGGCTACACCTTC
CASSQGPGTGYGYTF
>TRBJ1-1|13|NA|TRBV6-5|NA
TGTGCCAGCACTAAAAGGGGGACCACTGAAGCTTTCTTT
CASTKRGTTEAFF
>TRBJ2-1|13|NA|TRBV4-3|NA
TGCGCCAGCAGCCAAGATACTCTGGATGAGCAGTTCTTC
CASSQDTLDEQFF
>TRBJ2-1|15|NA|TRBV5-4|TRBD2
TGTGCCAGCAGCTGGGGACTAGCGGGGGGGAATGAGCAGTTCTTC
CASSWGLAGGNEQFF
>TRBJ1-5|15|NA|TRBV28|TRBD1
TGTGCCAGCACCATCAACGGAGGGGGCCGGCAGCCCCAGCATTTT
CASTINGGGRQPQHF
>TRBJ1-4|16|NA|TRBV3-1/TRBV3-2|TRBD1
TGTGCCAGCAGCCAAGAAGAGCTAGACAGGGGGGAAAAACTGTTTTTT
CASSQEELDRGEKLFF
>TRBJ2-7|11|few|TRBV20-1|NA
TGCAGTGCTTCCCTCGGGGTCGAGCAGTACTTC
CSASLGVEQYF
>TRBJ1-5|17|NA|TRBV7-2|NA
TGTGCCAGCAGCTTAGTCGGAGGGCAAGCTAGCAATCAGCCCCAGCATTTT
CASSLVGGQASNQPQHF
>TRBJ2-1|16|NA|TRBV7-2|TRBD2
TGTGCCAGCAGCTTAAACCCAGCGGGAGCGTACAATGAGCAGTTCTTC
CASSLNPAGAYNEQFF
>TRBJ1-5|13|NA|TRBV2|TRBD1
TGTGCCAGCAGAGGCCAGGGGGACCAGCCCCAGCATTTT
CASRGQGDQPQHF
>TRBJ1-6|14|NA|TRBV18|NA
TGTGCCAGCTCATCCTCGGACAGTAATTCACCCCTCCACTTT
CASSSSDSNSPLHF
>TRBJ1-1|15|NA|TRBV7-3|NA
TGTGCCAGCAGCTTGGAGGGGAGAGGATACACTGAAGCTTTCTTT
CASSLEGRGYTEAFF
>TRBJ2-3|14|NA|TRBV3-1/TRBV3-2|NA
TGTGCCAGCAGCCCCTCCCTCCCCACAGATACGCAGTATTTT
CASSPSLPTDTQYF
>TRBJ2-3|13|NA|TRBV6-5|NA
TGTGCCAGCAGTCTGACACCCACAGATACGCAGTATTTT
CASSLTPTDTQYF
>TRBJ1-1|13|NA|TRBV28|TRBD1
TGTGCCAGCAGCCCAGGGGGAAACACTGAAGCTTTCTTT
CASSPGGNTEAFF
>TRBJ2-7|11|NA|TRBV6-5|NA
TGTGCCAGCAGTTACGGGGCCGAGCAGTACTTC
CASSYGAEQYF
>TRBJ2-3|14|once|TRBV27|NA
TGTGCCAGCAGTCCCCGGAGACGCACAGATACGCAGTATTTT
CASSPRRRTDTQYF
>TRBJ1-1|15|NA|TRBV5-4|NA
TGTGCCAGCAGCGGGGGCGCGCGAAGTAACACTGAAGCTTTCTTT
CASSGGARSNTEAFF
>TRBJ2-4|16|NA|TRBV19|NA
TGTGCCAGTAGTAATGGGTGGGGGCTAGCCAAAAACATTCAGTACTTC
CASSNGWGLAKNIQYF
>TRBJ2-1|15|NA|TRBV28|NA
TGTGCCAGCAGTTTCCTTGGGTCGGGGTACAATGAGCAGTTCTTC
CASSFLGSGYNEQFF
>TRBJ1-4|15|NA|TRBV27|TRBD1
TGTGCCAGCAGTTCCGGACAGGGACTCAGTGAAAAACTGTTTTTT
CASSSGQGLSEKLFF
>TRBJ1-2|14|NA|TRBV5-4|NA
TGTGCCAGCAGCTCCGGCGGGTTGAACTATGGCTACACCTTC
CASSSGGLNYGYTF
>TRBJ2-3|11|NA|TRBV2|NA
TGTGCCAGCAGCCCGTTCGATACGCAGTATTTT
CASSPFDTQYF
>TRBJ2-1|14|NA|TRBV29-1|TRBD1
TGCAGCGTCACGTCCGGGACAGGGAACAATGAGCAGTTCTTC
CSVTSGTGNNEQFF
>TRBJ2-2|17|many|TRBV4-2|NA
TGTGCCAGCAGCCAAGATCTGCGGGCCGCGAACACCGGGGAGCTGTTTTTT
CASSQDLRAANTGELFF
>TRBJ1-1|14|NA|TRBV27|TRBD1
TGTGCCAGCAGTCTCAGGGGGCCCAACACTGAAGCTTTCTTT
CASSLRGPNTEAFF
>TRBJ2-2|16|few|TRBV7-3|TRBD2
TGTGCCAGCAGCTTAAGGGGCGGGAGGAACACCGGGGAGCTGTTTTTT
CASSLRGGRNTGELFF
>TRBJ1-5|13|NA|TRBV29-1|NA
TGCAGCGTGGGGGGACCAGGGAATCAGCCCCAGCATTTT
CSVGGPGNQPQHF
>TRBJ1-5|14|NA|TRBV28|TRBD1
TGTGCCAGCAGTTCGACAGGGTGGGTTCGGCCCCAGCATTTT
CASSSTGWVRPQHF
>TRBJ1-5|16|NA|TRBV28|TRBD1
TGTGCCAGCAGTGCCCTGGGGCAGGGGGTAACTCAGCCCCAGCATTTT
CASSALGQGVTQPQHF
>TRBJ1-5|12|NA|TRBV19|NA
TGTGCCAGTAAACTGAGCAATCAGCCCCAGCATTTT
CASKLSNQPQHF
>TRBJ1-2|11|NA|TRBV30|NA
TGTGCCCTTCACCTCAGCGCTGGCTACACCTTC
CALHLSAGYTF